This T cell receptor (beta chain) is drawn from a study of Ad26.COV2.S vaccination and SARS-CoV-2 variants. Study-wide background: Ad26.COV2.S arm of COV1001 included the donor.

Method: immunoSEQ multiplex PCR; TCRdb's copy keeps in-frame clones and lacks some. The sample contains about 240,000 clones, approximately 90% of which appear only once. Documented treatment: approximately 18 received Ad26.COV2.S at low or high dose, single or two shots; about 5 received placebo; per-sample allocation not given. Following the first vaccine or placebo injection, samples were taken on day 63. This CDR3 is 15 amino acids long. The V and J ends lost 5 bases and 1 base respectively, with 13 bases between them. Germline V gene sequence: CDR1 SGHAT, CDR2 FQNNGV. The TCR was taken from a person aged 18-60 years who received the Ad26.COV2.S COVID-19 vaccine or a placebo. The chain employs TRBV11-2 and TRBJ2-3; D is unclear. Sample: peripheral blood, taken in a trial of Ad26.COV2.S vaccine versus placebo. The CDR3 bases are TGTGCCAGCAGCCGATTGGGCCAAGGCACAGATACGCAGTATTTT. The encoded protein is CASSRLGQGTDTQYF.